The 32 T cell receptor beta chains presented below share a single source sample, sequenced in a study of response to subunit inactivated influenza vaccine. TCRdb re-analysed the RT-PCR reads in MiXCR, keeping a single row per CDR3 protein. The sample includes about 180,000 distinct CDR3 sequences, approximately 8.7% of them seen just once. This specimen consisted of non-naive T cells sorted from PBMCs, obtained on the day of vaccination. The receptors here all came from a man in his fifties who received an inactivated influenza vaccine.

V is TRBV12-3 or TRBV12-4 and J is TRBJ1-2; 7 bases agree with TRBD1. V trimming: 7 bases; J trimming: 4 bases; junction bases outside the gene matches: 12. This CDR3 is 15 amino acids long. The CDR3: CASTASWTGSYGYTF. Here the CDR3 DNA reads TGTGCCAGCACTGCGTCCTGGACAGGTAGCTATGGCTACACCTTC.

This clonotype was found a few times. V and J are TRBV24-1 and TRBJ2-3, with TRBD2 matching over 10 bases. CDR1 is KGHDR and CDR2 is SFDVKD in the germline V gene. The V and J ends lost 0 bases and 0 bases, in that order; junction bases with no gene match: 2. The CDR3 runs 17 residues. Here the CDR3 DNA reads TGTGCCACCAGTGATTTGGGGACTAGCGAGAGCACAGATACGCAGTATTTT. This sequence encodes CATSDLGTSESTDTQYF.

The chain joins TRBV5-4 to TRBJ2-5; D could derive from TRBD1 or TRBD2 (5 bases each). V lost 4 bases and J 1 base, leaving 11 bases between the germline ends. The germline gives CDR1 SGHNT, CDR2 YYREEE (reference sequence). This CDR3 is built from 14 residues. The chain's CDR3 is CASSPVGVQETQYF. As DNA, the CDR3 is TGTGCCAGCAGCCCGGTGGGGGTCCAAGAGACCCAGTACTTC.

V usage is TRBV18 and J usage is TRBJ2-5; D possibly uses TRBD1 or TRBD2 (5 bases each). Germline V CDR1 and CDR2: KGHSH, LQKENI. The CDR3 length is 15 residues. V dropped 6 bases and J dropped 0 bases, with 14 bases sitting between them. The CDR3 here is CASSQRGRNQETQYF. The CDR3 coding sequence is TGTGCCAGCTCCCAAAGGGGACGGAACCAAGAGACCCAGTACTTC.

This clonotype came up many times. The rearrangement joins TRBV6-2 or TRBV6-3 to TRBJ2-2; D is uncertain. Germline V CDR1 and CDR2: MNHEY, SVGEGT. The CDR3 spans 12 residues. V was clipped by 5 bases and J by 5 bases, with 6 bases between them. This CDR3 is CASSLRTGELFF. CDR3 sequence (DNA): TGTGCCAGCAGTCTGCGGACCGGGGAGCTGTTTTTT.

The chain uses TRBV10-1 and TRBJ2-3, with D possibly matching TRBD2 (5 bases). The V end was cut by 6 bases, the J end by 0 bases, with 13 bases between. The CDR3 covers 15 residues. CDR1 and CDR2 from the germline V gene are WNHNN and SYGVQD (reference sequence). The CDR3 DNA sequence: TGCGCCAGCAGCGAACCCGGGATCAGCACAGATACGCAGTATTTT. This sequence encodes CASSEPGISTDTQYF.

The chain has TRBV19 and TRBJ1-6, with TRBD1 matching over 10 bases. This CDR3 is built from 16 residues. Germline V lookup: CDR1 LNHDA, CDR2 SQIVND (reference sequence). Trimming at V came to 4 bases and at J to 7 bases, leaving 7 bases not matched to a gene. CDR3 DNA: TGTGCCAGTAGTACCGGGACAGGGGTAGGGAATTCACCCCTCCACTTT. Protein sequence: CASSTGTGVGNSPLHF.

A few counts support this clonotype. The CDR3 loop reads CASSLMRRGHEQFF. CDR3 nucleotide sequence: TGTGCCAGCAGCTTAATGAGGAGGGGCCATGAGCAGTTCTTC. The chain joins TRBV7-3 to TRBJ2-1, with TRBD2 as a possible D gene (6 bases). The length of the CDR3 is 14 residues. Trimming stripped 1 base from V and 8 bases from J, with 12 bases between. Germline values: CDR1 SGHTA, CDR2 FQGTGA.

This clonotype was detected a few times. The chain recombines TRBV7-2 with TRBJ1-2, with TRBD1 identical over 9 bases. The length of the CDR3 is 14 residues. Germline V CDR1 and CDR2: SGHTA, FQGNSA. V trimming: 5 bases; J trimming: 8 bases; junction bases outside the gene matches: 9. CDR3 sequence reads: CASSPRTGEVGYTF. The CDR3 coding sequence is TGTGCCAGCAGCCCCCGGACAGGGGAGGTCGGCTACACCTTC.

V gene TRBV28 combines with J gene TRBJ1-2; possible D gene TRBD1, 6 bases. V was pared by 5 bases and J by 6 bases, with 19 bases between. Germline loops: CDR1 MDHEN, CDR2 SYDVKM. CDR3 length equals 15 residues. In DNA form, the CDR3 reads TGTGCCAGCAGTACAGGGACACCCCCGGGCCATGGCTACACCTTC. This encodes CASSTGTPPGHGYTF.

This clonotype came up many times. The chain recombines TRBV6-1 with TRBJ2-1, with TRBD2 identical over 8 bases. The CDR3 extends over 15 amino acids. The junction had 4 bases not matched to a gene; V was cut back by 0 bases and J by 6 bases. Germline V gene data show CDR1 as MNHNS and CDR2 as SASEGT. The CDR3 spells CASSEARGGSNEQFF. Here the CDR3 DNA reads TGTGCCAGCAGTGAAGCCCGGGGGGGGAGCAATGAGCAGTTCTTC.

This clonotype was seen many times. The CDR3 sequence: CASSLRPGVAQPQHF. The CDR3 nucleotides read TGTGCCAGCAGCTTACGGCCGGGGGTCGCTCAGCCCCAGCATTTT. The chain is built from TRBV7-2 and TRBJ1-5, with D possibly being TRBD1 (5 bases). The V end lost 2 bases, the J end lost 6 bases, and 14 bases lay between the germline ends. The CDR3 is 15 amino acids. The germline V gene has CDR1 SGHTA and CDR2 FQGNSA.

The V gene is TRBV11-1, the J gene TRBJ2-5; D uncertain. The germline V and J ends were trimmed by 1 base and 1 base, with 10 bases remaining between them. CDR1 is SGHAT and CDR2 is FQDESV in the germline V gene (reference sequence). CDR3 length: 15 residues. CDR3 amino acids: CASSLGRRIQETQYF. The DNA for the CDR3 is TGTGCCAGCAGCTTAGGCCGGCGGATCCAAGAGACCCAGTACTTC.

The table lists this clonotype with a few counts. The rearrangement joins TRBV7-2 to TRBJ1-2; 8 nucleotides align to TRBD1. Germline V gives CDR1 SGHTA, CDR2 FQGNSA. The trim removed 3 bases at V and 8 bases at J, leaving 8 bases unmatched. This CDR3 is built from 14 residues. The CDR3 DNA sequence: TGTGCCAGCAGCTTGGACAGGGCCTCTATGGGCTACACCTTC. It yields the protein CASSLDRASMGYTF.

The rearrangement joins TRBV29-1 to TRBJ2-2; D remains unclear. The germline CDR1 and CDR2 sequences are SQVTM and ANQGSEA. V was shortened by 6 bases and J by 5 bases, with 4 bases between the two germline ends. CDR3 length: 10 residues. The CDR3 region is CSVGTGELFF. For the CDR3, the DNA is TGCAGCGTGGGAACCGGGGAGCTGTTTTTT.

This clonotype was observed a few times. This chain links TRBV4-2 with TRBJ2-3, with 12 bases lining up with TRBD2. Per the germline V gene, CDR1 is LGHNA and CDR2 is YNFKEQ. The CDR3 sequence is 16 residues long. V lost 6 bases to trimming and J lost 0 bases; unmatched junction nucleotides: 4. CDR3 coding DNA: TGTGCCAGCAGGCCTAGCGGGAGGGCCAGCACAGATACGCAGTATTTT. As protein: CASRPSGRASTDTQYF.

The chain combines TRBV7-2 with TRBJ2-3; the D is unclear. V lost 8 bases and J 5 bases, leaving 5 bases between the germline ends. The CDR3 sequence is 10 residues long. CDR1 is SGHTA and CDR2 is FQGNSA in the germline V gene. The CDR3 DNA follows: TGTGCCAGCCAAGGAGATACGCAGTATTTT. It translates to CASQGDTQYF.

The chain uses TRBV5-1 and TRBJ1-4; 8 bases align to TRBD1. V shed 0 bases, J shed 3 bases, and the junction held 7 bases outside the gene matches. CDR1 and CDR2 (germline): SGHRS, YFSETQ. This CDR3 spans 17 amino acids. This CDR3 is CASSLVALGQANEKLFF. The CDR3 bases are TGCGCCAGCAGCTTGGTGGCGTTGGGACAGGCTAATGAAAAACTGTTTTTT.

CDR3 sequence reads: CASKAGGDSGYGYTF. In DNA, the CDR3 is TGCGCCAGCAAGGCAGGGGGCGATTCGGGATATGGCTACACCTTC. This sequence joins TRBV5-1 and TRBJ1-2, with 8 bases fitting TRBD1. Germline CDR1 and CDR2: SGHRS and YFSETQ. The CDR3 has 15 residues. The ends lost 6 bases at V and 5 bases at J; junction bases unmatched: 12.

The V call is TRBV27, the J call TRBJ2-1, with 11 bases that match TRBD2. Germline loops: CDR1 MNHEY, CDR2 SMNVEV (reference sequence). The CDR3 loop spans 15 amino acids. Trimming at V came to 7 bases and at J to 5 bases, leaving 7 bases not matched to a gene. CDR3 amino acids: CASTIGTSGNNEQFF. DNA for the CDR3: TGTGCCAGCACTATCGGGACTAGCGGTAACAATGAGCAGTTCTTC.

This clonotype showed up just a few times. The genes are TRBV20-1 and TRBJ1-1; D is perhaps TRBD1 (6 bases). Germline loops: CDR1 DFQATT, CDR2 SNEGSKA (reference sequence). This CDR3 contains 14 residues. V was shortened by 0 bases and J by 6 bases, with 14 bases between the two germline ends. The CDR3 loop is CSARDGGAEAEAFF. The CDR3 coding sequence is TGCAGTGCTAGAGATGGGGGGGCTGAAGCTGAAGCTTTCTTT.

This clonotype was observed a handful of times. J is TRBJ2-5 and V is TRBV12-3 or TRBV12-4; 8 positions agree with TRBD2. V lost 5 bases to trimming and J lost 4 bases; unmatched junction nucleotides: 9. The CDR3 consists of 15 residues. CDR3 nucleotide sequence: TGTGCCAGCAGTCCAGTGCGGGGGGCGGGAGAGACCCAGTACTTC. Its protein product is CASSPVRGAGETQYF.

This clonotype was found many times. V is TRBV20-1 and J is TRBJ1-2; D perhaps matches TRBD1 (5 bases). This CDR3 is 13 amino acids long. The germline V gene has CDR1 DFQATT and CDR2 SNEGSKA (reference sequence). V was trimmed by 1 base and J by 7 bases, leaving 13 bases between them. CDR3 in DNA: TGCAGTGCTAGAGGAACAGGTCTTGTTGGCTACACCTTC. Translation: CSARGTGLVGYTF.

The chain joins TRBV20-1 to TRBJ2-1; D possibly corresponds to TRBD2 (7 bases). CDR1 is DFQATT, CDR2 SNEGSKA, per germline (reference sequence). The CDR3 is 18 residues long. V was clipped by 5 bases and J by 4 bases, with 27 bases between them. The CDR3 DNA reads as TGCAGTGCTGGCCCCCTGGGGGGGGGCTTAATAACTTACAATGAGCAGTTCTTC. Its translation is CSAGPLGGGLITYNEQFF.

This rearrangement joins TRBV7-8 to TRBJ2-2, with 8 bases matching TRBD2. Trimming removed 5 bases from V and 9 bases from J; junction bases left unmatched: 14. CDR1 and CDR2 from the germline V gene are SGHVS and FQNEAQ. The CDR3 is 16 residues long. The CDR3 spells CASSNREVSGTRELFF. CDR3 bases: TGTGCCAGCAGCAACCGGGAAGTTAGCGGGACTAGGGAGCTGTTTTTT. Supplemented by reference TRBV7-8 and TRBJ2-2, the full variable domain reads GAGVSQSPRYKVAKRGQDVALRCDPISGHVSLFWYQQALGQGPEFLTYFQNEAQLDKSGLPSDRFFAERPEGSVSTLKIQRTQQEDSAVYLCASSNREVSGTRELFFGEGSRLTVL.

This chain links TRBV5-1 with TRBJ1-1; 10 nucleotides align to TRBD1. V lost 1 base, J lost 0 bases, and 3 bases stayed unmatched. CDR3 length equals 16 residues. The germline V gene encodes CDR1 SGHRS and CDR2 YFSETQ. The CDR3: CASSLKGTGVNTEAFF. The CDR3 region has the DNA TGCGCCAGCAGCTTGAAAGGGACAGGGGTGAACACTGAAGCTTTCTTT.

The chain is built from TRBV7-8 and TRBJ2-7; D possibly corresponds to TRBD2 (7 bases). V gave up 1 base and J gave up 2 bases, with 12 bases separating them. The CDR3 sequence is 15 residues long. Per germline, CDR1 SGHVS and CDR2 FQNEAQ. The CDR3 loop reads CASSLVRGAPYEQYF. In DNA form, the CDR3 reads TGTGCCAGCAGCTTAGTCCGGGGGGCCCCCTACGAGCAGTACTTC.

This clonotype was counted at least ten times. The chain employs TRBV29-1 and TRBJ1-5; D is possibly TRBD1 (6 bases). The CDR3 length is 13 residues. The V end lost 6 bases, the J end lost 0 bases, and 9 bases lay between the germline ends. CDR1 is SQVTM, CDR2 ANQGSEA, per germline. In DNA, the CDR3 is TGCAGCGTCTCAGGGGATAGCAATCAGCCCCAGCATTTT. Translated: CSVSGDSNQPQHF.

The sample holds a few counts of this clonotype. V is TRBV6-5 and J is TRBJ1-2, with D unclear. V was shortened by 4 bases and J by 2 bases, with 14 bases between the two germline ends. This CDR3 spans 15 amino acids. Germline values: CDR1 MNHEY, CDR2 SVGAGI. DNA of the CDR3: TGTGCCAGCAGTTCAACCCGGGCCGCAAACTATGGCTACACCTTC. Amino acids: CASSSTRAANYGYTF.

In its sample, this clonotype was seen many times. The V and J genes are TRBV4-1 and TRBJ1-4; D might be TRBD1 (5 bases). The CDR3 is 15 amino acids. The germline V and J ends were trimmed by 5 bases and 8 bases, with 18 bases remaining between them. Germline values: CDR1 MGHRA, CDR2 YSYEKL. CDR3 bases: TGCGCCAGCAGCGGAACTGGGGCAGGGCGGGAAAAACTGTTTTTT. Its protein is CASSGTGAGREKLFF.

In its sample, this clonotype was seen a few times. This chain links TRBV5-1 with TRBJ2-5, with TRBD1 matching 10 bases. The CDR3 is 20 residues long. The V gene's germline CDR1 is SGHRS and CDR2 YFSETQ. Trimming cost V 1 base and J 5 bases; bases outside gene matches: 20. The CDR3: CASSLRAHTAGTGVRETQYF. The CDR3 nucleotides are TGCGCCAGCAGCTTGAGGGCCCATACTGCCGGGACAGGGGTTCGGGAGACCCAGTACTTC.

Many counts were recorded for this clonotype. The chain couples TRBV7-9 to TRBJ1-1, with TRBD1 matching 8 bases. From germline, CDR1 is SEHNR and CDR2 FQNEAQ (reference sequence). The CDR3 totals 14 residues. V was pared by 4 bases and J by 4 bases, with 5 bases of the junction left unmatched. The CDR3 DNA is TGTGCCAGCAGCTCGACAGGGGCGTTCACTGAAGCTTTCTTT. Encoded protein: CASSSTGAFTEAFF.